The clone carrying this T cell receptor (beta chain) occurred many times. These data come from a study of identical twins. CDR1 is LNHNV and CDR2 is YYDKDF in the germline V gene (reference sequence). Trimming took off 6 bases at V and 0 bases at J, with 9 bases between the two ends. The CDR3 length is 14 residues. MiXCR was run by TCRdb on the 5' RACE reads, yielding one entry per CDR3 protein. The sample shows roughly 490,000 distinct CDR3 sequences, roughly 13% of them seen only once. This same sample was also taken into another study, of yellow fever vaccine responses in identical twins.

The chain uses TRBV15 and TRBJ1-5; D uncertain. The source of this sequence is a woman aged 18-30 years in good health. The sequenced sample was CD4+ T cells sorted from blood. CDR3 coding DNA: TGTGCCACCAGGAGCAGCCTTAGCAATCAGCCCCAGCATTTT. Translation gives CATRSSLSNQPQHF.